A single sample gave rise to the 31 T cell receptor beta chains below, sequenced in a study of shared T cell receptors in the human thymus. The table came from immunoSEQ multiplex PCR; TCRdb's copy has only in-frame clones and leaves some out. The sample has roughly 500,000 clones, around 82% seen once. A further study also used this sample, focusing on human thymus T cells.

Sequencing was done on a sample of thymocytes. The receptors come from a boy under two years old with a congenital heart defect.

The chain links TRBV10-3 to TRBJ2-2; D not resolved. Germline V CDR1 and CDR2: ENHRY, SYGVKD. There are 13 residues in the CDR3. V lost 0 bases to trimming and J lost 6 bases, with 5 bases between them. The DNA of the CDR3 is TGTGCCATCAGTGAGTCGAGGTCCGGGGAGCTGTTTTTT. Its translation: CAISESRSGELFF.

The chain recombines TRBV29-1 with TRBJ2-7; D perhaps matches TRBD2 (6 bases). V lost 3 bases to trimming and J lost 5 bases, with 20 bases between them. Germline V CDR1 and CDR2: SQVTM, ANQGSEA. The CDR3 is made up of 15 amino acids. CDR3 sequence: CSVDGGGGCQDEQYF. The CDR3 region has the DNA TGCAGCGTTGATGGAGGAGGAGGGTGTCAGGACGAGCAGTACTTC.

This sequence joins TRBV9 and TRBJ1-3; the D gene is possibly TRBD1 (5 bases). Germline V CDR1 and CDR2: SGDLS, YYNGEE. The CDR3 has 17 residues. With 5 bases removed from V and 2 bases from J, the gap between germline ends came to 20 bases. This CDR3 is CASSHGTALSTGNTIYF. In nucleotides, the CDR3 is TGTGCCAGCAGTCATGGGACTGCTCTAAGTACTGGAAACACCATATATTTT.

The CDR3 DNA sequence: TGTGCCAGCACCGTCTCGGCGGGAGGGGACACCGGGGAGCTGTTTTTT. Translated, it gives CASTVSAGGDTGELFF. This chain links TRBV27 with TRBJ2-2; 9 bases map to TRBD2. The CDR3 is made up of 16 amino acids. CDR1 is MNHEY, CDR2 SMNVEV, per germline (reference sequence). The J segment lost 3 bases and the V segment lost 7 bases, leaving 9 bases of the junction unmatched.

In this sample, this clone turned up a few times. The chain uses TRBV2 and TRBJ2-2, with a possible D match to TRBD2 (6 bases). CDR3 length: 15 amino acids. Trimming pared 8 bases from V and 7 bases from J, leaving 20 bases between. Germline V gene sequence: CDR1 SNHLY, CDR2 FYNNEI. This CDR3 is CASPPAGRRNGELFF. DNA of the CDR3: TGTGCCAGCCCCCCCGCCGGGAGACGAAACGGGGAGCTGTTTTTT.

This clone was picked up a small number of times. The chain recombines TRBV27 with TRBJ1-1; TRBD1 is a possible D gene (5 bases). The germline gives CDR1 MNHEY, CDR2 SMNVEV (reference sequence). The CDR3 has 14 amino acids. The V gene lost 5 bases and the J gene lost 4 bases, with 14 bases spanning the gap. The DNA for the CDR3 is TGTGCCAGCAGTGAACAGGAATCCGGCACTGAAGCTTTCTTT. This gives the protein CASSEQESGTEAFF.

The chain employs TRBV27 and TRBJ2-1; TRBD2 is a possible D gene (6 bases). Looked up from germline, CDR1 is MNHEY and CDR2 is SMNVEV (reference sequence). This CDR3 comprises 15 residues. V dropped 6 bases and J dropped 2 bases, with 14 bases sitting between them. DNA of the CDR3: TGTGCCAGCAGGCCCAGGACTAACGCCTACAATGAGCAGTTCTTC. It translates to CASRPRTNAYNEQFF.

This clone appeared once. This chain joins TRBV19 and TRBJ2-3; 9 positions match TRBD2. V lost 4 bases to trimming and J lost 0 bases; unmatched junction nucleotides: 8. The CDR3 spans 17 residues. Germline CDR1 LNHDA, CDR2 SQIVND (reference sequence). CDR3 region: CASSTETSGSSTDTQYF. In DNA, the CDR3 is TGTGCCAGTAGTACCGAGACTAGCGGTTCTAGCACAGATACGCAGTATTTT.

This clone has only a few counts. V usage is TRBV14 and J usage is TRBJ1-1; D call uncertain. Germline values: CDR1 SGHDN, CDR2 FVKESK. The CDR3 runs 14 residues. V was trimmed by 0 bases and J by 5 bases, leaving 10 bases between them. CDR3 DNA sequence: TGTGCCAGCAGCCAAGATAGGAACGGGACTGAAGCTTTCTTT. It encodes CASSQDRNGTEAFF.

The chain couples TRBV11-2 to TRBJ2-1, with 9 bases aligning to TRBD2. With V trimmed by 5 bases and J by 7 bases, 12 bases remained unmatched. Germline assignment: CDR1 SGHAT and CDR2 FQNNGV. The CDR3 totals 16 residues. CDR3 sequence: CASSPTPAGGPNEQFF. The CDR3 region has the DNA TGTGCCAGCAGCCCCACCCCAGCGGGAGGCCCAAATGAGCAGTTCTTC.

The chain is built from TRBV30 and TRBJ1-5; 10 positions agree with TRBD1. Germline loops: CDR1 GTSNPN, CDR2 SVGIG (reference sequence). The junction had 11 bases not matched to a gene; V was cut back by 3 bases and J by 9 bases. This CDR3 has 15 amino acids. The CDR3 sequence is CAWRTSGQGVRPQHF. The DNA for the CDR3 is TGTGCCTGGAGGACCTCTGGACAGGGGGTACGGCCCCAGCATTTT.

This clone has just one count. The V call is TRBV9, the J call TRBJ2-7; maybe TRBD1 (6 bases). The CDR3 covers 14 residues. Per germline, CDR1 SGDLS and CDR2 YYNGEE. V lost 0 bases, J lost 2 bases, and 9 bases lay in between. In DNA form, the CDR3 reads TGTGCCAGCAGCGTAGGCAGGGGAACCTACGAGCAGTACTTC. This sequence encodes CASSVGRGTYEQYF.

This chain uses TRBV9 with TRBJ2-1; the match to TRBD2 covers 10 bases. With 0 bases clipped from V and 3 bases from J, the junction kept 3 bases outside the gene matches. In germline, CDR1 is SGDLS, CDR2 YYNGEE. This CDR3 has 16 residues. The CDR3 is CASSVGLAGVYNEQFF. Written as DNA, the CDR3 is TGTGCCAGCAGCGTAGGGCTAGCGGGGGTCTACAATGAGCAGTTCTTC.

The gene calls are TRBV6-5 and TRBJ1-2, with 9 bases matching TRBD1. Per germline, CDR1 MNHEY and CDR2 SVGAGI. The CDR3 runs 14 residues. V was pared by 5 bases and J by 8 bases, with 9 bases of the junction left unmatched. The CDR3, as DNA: TGTGCCAGCAGTCCGATGGACAGGGGCCCCGGCTACACCTTC. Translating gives CASSPMDRGPGYTF.

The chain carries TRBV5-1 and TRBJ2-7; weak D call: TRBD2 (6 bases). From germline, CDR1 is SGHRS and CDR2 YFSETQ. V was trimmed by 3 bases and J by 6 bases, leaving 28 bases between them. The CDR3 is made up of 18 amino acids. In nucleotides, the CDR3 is TGCGCCAGCAGCTGGAGGTGGGTTACAGGTAGCGGTCCCGGCGAGCAGTACTTC. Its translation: CASSWRWVTGSGPGEQYF.

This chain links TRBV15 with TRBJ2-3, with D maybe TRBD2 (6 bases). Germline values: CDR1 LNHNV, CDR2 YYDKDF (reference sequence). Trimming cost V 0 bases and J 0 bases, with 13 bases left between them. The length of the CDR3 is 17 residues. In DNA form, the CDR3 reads TGTGCCACCAGCAGAGAACGCGCCAGCGGGAGCACAGATACGCAGTATTTT. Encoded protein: CATSRERASGSTDTQYF.

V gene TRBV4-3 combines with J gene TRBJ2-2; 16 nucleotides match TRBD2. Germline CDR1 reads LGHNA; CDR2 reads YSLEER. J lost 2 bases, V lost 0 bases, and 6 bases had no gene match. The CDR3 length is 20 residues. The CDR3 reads CASSQDFGTSGRVNTGELFF. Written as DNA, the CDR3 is TGCGCCAGCAGCCAAGATTTTGGGACTAGCGGGAGGGTAAACACCGGGGAGCTGTTTTTT.

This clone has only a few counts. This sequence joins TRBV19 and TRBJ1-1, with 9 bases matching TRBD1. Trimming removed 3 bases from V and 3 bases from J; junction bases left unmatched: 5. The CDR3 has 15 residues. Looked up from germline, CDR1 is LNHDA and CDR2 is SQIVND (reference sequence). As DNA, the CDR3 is TGTGCCAGTAGTATCGGGGACAGGGTGGACACTGAAGCTTTCTTT. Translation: CASSIGDRVDTEAFF.

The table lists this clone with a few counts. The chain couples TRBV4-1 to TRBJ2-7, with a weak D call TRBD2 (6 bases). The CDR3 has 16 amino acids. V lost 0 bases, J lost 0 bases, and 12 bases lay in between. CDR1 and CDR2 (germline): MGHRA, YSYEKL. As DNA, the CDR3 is TGCGCCAGCAGCCAAGAACCAGCGGGCAGCTCCTACGAGCAGTACTTC. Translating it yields CASSQEPAGSSYEQYF.

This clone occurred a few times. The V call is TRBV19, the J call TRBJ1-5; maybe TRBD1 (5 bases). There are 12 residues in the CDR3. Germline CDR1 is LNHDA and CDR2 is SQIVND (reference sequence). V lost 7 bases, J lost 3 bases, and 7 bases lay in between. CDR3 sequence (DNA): TGTGCCAGTACAGGGCTCAATCAGCCCCAGCATTTT. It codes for CASTGLNQPQHF.

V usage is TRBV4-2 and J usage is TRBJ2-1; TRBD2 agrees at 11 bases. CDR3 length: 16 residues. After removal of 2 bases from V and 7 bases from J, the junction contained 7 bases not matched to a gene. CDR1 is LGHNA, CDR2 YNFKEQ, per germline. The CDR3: CASSQIAGGPGNEQFF. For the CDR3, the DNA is TGTGCCAGCAGCCAAATAGCGGGAGGGCCGGGGAATGAGCAGTTCTTC.

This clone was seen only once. In DNA form, the CDR3 reads TGTGCCAGCAAGGACAGACCCTACGAGCAGTACTTC. It is translated as CASKDRPYEQYF. The chain has TRBV2 and TRBJ2-7; D might be TRBD1 (6 bases). The V gene lost 7 bases and the J gene lost 2 bases, with 9 bases spanning the gap. Germline values: CDR1 SNHLY, CDR2 FYNNEI. This CDR3 has 12 amino acids.

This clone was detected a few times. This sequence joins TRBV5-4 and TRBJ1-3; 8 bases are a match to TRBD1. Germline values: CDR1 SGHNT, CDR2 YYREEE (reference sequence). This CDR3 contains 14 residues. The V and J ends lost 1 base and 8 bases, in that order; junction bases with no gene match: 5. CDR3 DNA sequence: TGTGCCAGCAGCTTGTGGCAGGGGGCCGACACCATATATTTT. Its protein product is CASSLWQGADTIYF. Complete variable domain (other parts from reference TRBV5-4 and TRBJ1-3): ETGVTQSPTHLIKTRGQQVTLRCSSQSGHNTVSWYQQALGQGPQFIFQYYREEENGRGNFPPRFSGLQFPNYSSELNVNALELDDSALYLCASSLWQGADTIYFGEGSWLTVV.

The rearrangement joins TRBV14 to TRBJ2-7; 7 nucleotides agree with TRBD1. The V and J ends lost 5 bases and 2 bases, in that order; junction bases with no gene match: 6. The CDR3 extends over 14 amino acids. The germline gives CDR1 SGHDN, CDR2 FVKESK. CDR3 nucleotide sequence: TGTGCCAGCAGCTGTCGGGACAGTACCTACGAGCAGTACTTC. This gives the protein CASSCRDSTYEQYF.

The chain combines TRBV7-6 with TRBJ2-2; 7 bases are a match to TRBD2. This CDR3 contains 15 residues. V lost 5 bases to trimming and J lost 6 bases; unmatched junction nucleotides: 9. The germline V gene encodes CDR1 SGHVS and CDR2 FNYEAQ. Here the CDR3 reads CASSGNLAEAGELFF. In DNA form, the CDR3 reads TGTGCCAGCAGCGGGAACCTAGCGGAGGCCGGGGAGCTGTTTTTT. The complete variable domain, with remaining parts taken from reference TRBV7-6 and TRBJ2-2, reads GAGVSQSPRYKVTKRGQDVALRCDPISGHVSLYWYRQALGQGPEFLTYFNYEAQQDKSGLPNDRFSAERPEGSISTLTIQRTEQRDSAMYRCASSGNLAEAGELFFGEGSRLTVL.

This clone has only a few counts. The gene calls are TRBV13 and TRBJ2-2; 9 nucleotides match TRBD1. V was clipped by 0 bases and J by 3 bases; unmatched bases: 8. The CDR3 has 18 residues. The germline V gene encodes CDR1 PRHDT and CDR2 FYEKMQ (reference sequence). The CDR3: CASSLGLKDRGDTGELFF. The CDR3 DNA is TGTGCCAGCAGCTTAGGCCTAAAGGACAGGGGCGACACCGGGGAGCTGTTTTTT.

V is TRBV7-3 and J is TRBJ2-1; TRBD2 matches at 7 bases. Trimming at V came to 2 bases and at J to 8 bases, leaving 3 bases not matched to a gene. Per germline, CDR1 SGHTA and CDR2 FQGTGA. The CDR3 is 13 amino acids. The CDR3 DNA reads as TGTGCCAGCAGCTTAGCGGGAGAAGATGAGCAGTTCTTC. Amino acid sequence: CASSLAGEDEQFF.

This chain's CDR3 is CASSRTGDGSNQPQHF. Written as DNA, the CDR3 is TGTGCCAGCAGCCGGACAGGGGACGGGAGCAATCAGCCCCAGCATTTT. The chain employs TRBV5-8 and TRBJ1-5; TRBD1 matches at 9 bases. The V gene end was trimmed by 4 bases and the J gene end by 1 base; junction bases not matched to a gene: 6. Germline V gives CDR1 SGHTS, CDR2 YDEGEE. This CDR3 spans 16 amino acids.

The CDR3 here is CSAREGEQFF. The CDR3 coding sequence is TGCAGTGCTAGGGAGGGTGAGCAGTTCTTC. The chain links TRBV20-1 to TRBJ2-1, with a tentative D call TRBD2 (6 bases). CDR1 and CDR2 from the germline V gene are DFQATT and SNEGSKA (reference sequence). This CDR3 comprises 10 residues. V lost 3 bases and J lost 9, with 6 bases in between.

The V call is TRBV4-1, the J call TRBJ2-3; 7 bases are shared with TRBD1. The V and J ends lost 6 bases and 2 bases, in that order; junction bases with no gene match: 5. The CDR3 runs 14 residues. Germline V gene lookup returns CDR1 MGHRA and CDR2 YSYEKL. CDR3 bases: TGCGCCAGCAGTCACGACAGGGTCACAGATACGCAGTATTTT. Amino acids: CASSHDRVTDTQYF.

CDR3 amino acids: CASRPGLAGENNGELFF. CDR3 DNA sequence: TGTGCCAGCAGACCGGGACTAGCGGGAGAAAATAACGGGGAGCTGTTTTTT. The rearrangement joins TRBV6-4 to TRBJ2-2; 14 nucleotides agree with TRBD2. J gave up 7 bases and V 6 bases, and 10 bases lay outside the gene matches. Germline loops: CDR1 MRHNA, CDR2 SNTAGT. The length of the CDR3 is 17 residues.